This T cell receptor beta chain was recovered during a study of control samples from healthy donors and cancer patients. Germline assignment: CDR1 LGHNA and CDR2 YSLEER. Trimming took 2 bases from V and 3 from J, leaving 17 bases between them. The CDR3 is made up of 16 amino acids. The protocol was immunoSEQ multiplex PCR, while the TCRdb copy is restricted to in-frame clones and leaves out a portion. The data show 100,000 to 120,000 clones, with 85% to 90% seen just once and 3.7% held by the top ten. The chain employs TRBV4-3 and TRBJ2-7, with D maybe TRBD1 (5 bases). This sequence originates from an older woman with lung cancer. Input material: PBMCs. The CDR3, as DNA: TGCGCCAGCAGCCAACACACGGCTAAAGGGGACTACGAGCAGTACTTC. Its protein product is CASSQHTAKGDYEQYF.